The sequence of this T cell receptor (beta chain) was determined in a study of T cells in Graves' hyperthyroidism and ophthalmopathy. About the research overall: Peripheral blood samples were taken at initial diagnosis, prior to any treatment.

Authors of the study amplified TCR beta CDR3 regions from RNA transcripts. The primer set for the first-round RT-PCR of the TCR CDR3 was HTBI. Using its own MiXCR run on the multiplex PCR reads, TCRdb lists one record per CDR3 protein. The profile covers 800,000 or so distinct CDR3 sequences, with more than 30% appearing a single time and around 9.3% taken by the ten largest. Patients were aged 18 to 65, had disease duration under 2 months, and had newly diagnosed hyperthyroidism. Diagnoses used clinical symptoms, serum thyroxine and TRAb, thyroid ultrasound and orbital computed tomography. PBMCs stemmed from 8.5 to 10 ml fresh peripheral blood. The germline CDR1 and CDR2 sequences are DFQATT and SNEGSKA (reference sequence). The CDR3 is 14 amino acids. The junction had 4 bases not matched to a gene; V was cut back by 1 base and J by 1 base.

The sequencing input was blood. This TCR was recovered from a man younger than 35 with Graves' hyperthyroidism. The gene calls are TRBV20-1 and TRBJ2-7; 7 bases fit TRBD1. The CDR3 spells CSARGRGSSYEQYF. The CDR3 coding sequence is TGCAGTGCTAGAGGCAGGGGGAGTTCCTACGAGCAGTACTTC.